This TCR beta chain was retrieved from a study of cytomegalovirus exposure and HLA in healthy donors. The PCR made use of 60 Vbeta and 13 Jbeta primers. The assay was immunoSEQ multiplex PCR, and TCRdb's table has in-frame clones only and misses some. The repertoire has around 150,000 clones, roughly 70% of them found once; the top ten carry roughly 7.1%. The CDR3 sequence is 16 residues long. Germline V gene sequence: CDR1 LGHNA, CDR2 YSLEER. V was pared by 0 bases and J by 7 bases, with 13 bases between. The sequence derives from a man aged 35 to 55 in good health and CMV-seropositive. Sequencing was performed on PBMCs. The J gene is TRBJ1-6, the V gene TRBV4-3; D possibly corresponds to TRBD1 (5 bases). This chain's CDR3 is CASSQDWEQANSPLHF. In DNA, the CDR3 is TGCGCCAGCAGCCAAGATTGGGAACAGGCGAATTCACCCCTCCACTTT.